This T cell receptor beta chain was found in a study of blood T cell repertoires in COVID-19. This CDR3 has 15 amino acids. Germline V gives CDR1 MDHEN, CDR2 SYDVKM. The V end lost 8 bases, the J end lost 2 bases, and 16 bases lay between the germline ends. This clone was seen more than once but under ten times. As originally analysed: Reference gene primers were amplified, and this amplification served to estimate nucleated cell counts. TCRdb keeps only in-frame clones here, not all; method: immunoSEQ multiplex PCR. V, J and clone size are those of that table, while D and trimming were read from the DNA. This sample has approximately 140,000 clones, with more than 80% found just once.

The receptor's source is a man aged 18 to 29 with COVID-19, enrolled during active disease. The chain combines TRBV28 with TRBJ1-5; D is uncertain. Sequencing was carried out using peripheral blood. In DNA form, the CDR3 reads TGTGCCAGCGAGGAGCCCCCGGCTGGCAATCAGCCCCAGCATTTT. Residues: CASEEPPAGNQPQHF.